The rows below give T cell receptor beta chains drawn from one sample of a study of cytomegalovirus exposure and HLA in healthy donors. TCRdb's copy holds only in-frame clones and misses some; the assay was immunoSEQ multiplex PCR. The sample consists of about 160,000 clones, 80% to 85% of them appearing once. Sequenced sample: PBMCs. The receptors come from a boy aged 2-9 years in good health and CMV-seronegative. The CDR3 runs from the conserved cysteine through the conserved F or W. D genes are given only for firm matches. Size is omitted from some rows. Given values are once, few, many or a class for expanded clones.

J | V | size | D | CDR3 | DNA
TRBJ2-3 | TRBV4-3 | NA | TRBD1 | CASSHAKTGGGTDTQYF | TGCGCCAGCAGCCATGCCAAAACAGGGGGCGGGACAGATACGCAGTATTTT
TRBJ1-1 | TRBV29-1 | NA | TRBD1 | CSVQGDRGAAFF | TGCAGCGTGCAAGGGGACAGGGGGGCAGCTTTCTTT
TRBJ1-2 | TRBV9 | NA | NA | CASSEGRRVSYGYTF | TGTGCCAGCAGCGAGGGGCGTAGGGTTAGCTATGGCTACACCTTC
TRBJ2-7 | TRBV6-1 | NA | NA | CASSATTTRGGYEQYF | TGTGCCAGCAGTGCGACCACAACTAGAGGAGGGTACGAGCAGTACTTC
TRBJ2-3 | TRBV11-2 | NA | NA | CASRGADFLTQYF | TGTGCCAGCAGAGGCGCGGACTTCCTGACGCAGTATTTT
TRBJ1-3 | TRBV30 | NA | TRBD1 | CAWSADRVSGSGNTIYF | TGTGCCTGGAGTGCAGACAGGGTTTCGGGCTCTGGAAACACCATATATTTT
TRBJ2-3 | TRBV10-1 | NA | TRBD2 | CASRPGLRLTDTQYF | TGCGCCAGCAGGCCGGGACTACGTCTGACAGATACGCAGTATTTT
TRBJ2-1 | TRBV7-9 | NA | NA | CASSLGGPVDEQFF | TGTGCCAGCAGCTTAGGGGGCCCAGTCGATGAGCAGTTCTTC
TRBJ2-6 | TRBV9 | once | TRBD2 | CASSVGLAGDSSSGANVLTF | TGTGCCAGCAGCGTAGGTCTAGCGGGGGACTCTAGCTCTGGGGCCAACGTCCTGACTTTC
TRBJ1-1 | TRBV5-6 | NA | TRBD1 | CASSAGQSNTEAFF | TGTGCCAGCAGCGCGGGACAGTCGAACACTGAAGCTTTCTTT
TRBJ1-6 | TRBV7-2 | NA | TRBD1 | CASSSMTGTGLNSPLHF | TGTGCCAGCAGCTCGATGACCGGGACAGGGTTGAATTCACCCCTCCACTTT
TRBJ1-2 | TRBV13 | NA | NA | CASSQYTGNYGYTF | TGTGCCAGCAGCCAGTACACAGGGAACTATGGCTACACCTTC
TRBJ1-2 | TRBV4-1 | once | TRBD1 | CASSQTGTGGRGYTF | TGCGCCAGCAGCCAAACCGGGACAGGGGGCCGGGGCTACACCTTC
TRBJ2-1 | TRBV4-3 | NA | NA | CASSQGGGNEQFF | TGCGCCAGCAGCCAAGGGGGCGGAAATGAGCAGTTCTTC
TRBJ2-2 | TRBV6-5 | once | NA | CASSYEGRTGELFF | TGTGCCAGCAGTTACGAGGGTAGGACCGGGGAGCTGTTTTTT
TRBJ1-2 | TRBV9 | NA | TRBD1 | CASSVDRGNYGYTF | TGTGCCAGCAGCGTAGACAGGGGTAACTATGGCTACACCTTC
TRBJ1-2 | TRBV18 | NA | TRBD1 | CASSPRDREYGYTF | TGTGCCAGCTCACCTCGGGACAGGGAATATGGCTACACCTTC
TRBJ2-7 | TRBV5-1 | once | NA | CASSSDRRSSYEQYF | TGCGCCAGCAGTTCAGACCGACGGAGCTCCTACGAGCAGTACTTC
TRBJ2-5 | TRBV29-1 | NA | TRBD2 | CSAWTSGRAPPETQYF | TGCAGCGCGTGGACTAGCGGGAGGGCACCCCCAGAGACCCAGTACTTC
TRBJ1-1 | TRBV7-9 | once | NA | CASISGVSPMNTEAFF | TGTGCCAGCATCTCCGGGGTTTCGCCGATGAACACTGAAGCTTTCTTT
TRBJ1-4 | TRBV7-9 | NA | NA | CASSSEGQNEKLFF | TGTGCCAGCAGCTCGGAGGGCCAAAATGAAAAACTGTTTTTT
TRBJ2-5 | TRBV7-2 | NA | NA | CASSLESGQETQYF | TGTGCCAGCAGCTTAGAATCAGGCCAAGAGACCCAGTACTTC
TRBJ1-1 | TRBV4-1 | few | NA | CASSPSAEPNTEAFF | TGCGCCAGCAGCCCCTCGGCGGAGCCGAACACTGAAGCTTTCTTT
TRBJ1-1 | TRBV7-9 | NA | TRBD1 | CASSVGDRVTEAFF | TGTGCCAGCAGCGTAGGGGACAGGGTGACTGAAGCTTTCTTT
TRBJ1-3 | TRBV25-1 | once | NA | CASSARGTNGNTIYF | TGTGCCAGCAGTGCGCGTGGGACAAACGGAAACACCATATATTTT
TRBJ2-3 | TRBV6-6 | NA | TRBD2 | CASNGGSTDTQYF | TGTGCCAGCAACGGGGGGAGCACAGATACGCAGTATTTT
TRBJ1-5 | TRBV7-9 | NA | NA | CASSPEGERQPQHF | TGTGCCAGCAGCCCGGAGGGAGAGAGGCAGCCCCAGCATTTT
TRBJ2-5 | TRBV7-9 | NA | TRBD1 | CASSSPQTGGETQYF | TGTGCCAGCAGCTCCCCCCAGACAGGGGGAGAGACCCAGTACTTC
TRBJ2-1 | TRBV29-1 | few | TRBD1 | CSTGTESYNEQFF | TGCAGCACCGGGACAGAATCCTACAATGAGCAGTTCTTC
TRBJ2-7 | TRBV11-2 | few | NA | CASTPGYRDNEQYF | TGTGCCAGCACCCCGGGATACAGGGACAACGAGCAGTACTTC
TRBJ1-2 | TRBV28 | NA | TRBD1 | CASSSVGTGPANYGYTF | TGTGCCAGCAGTTCAGTCGGGACAGGCCCAGCTAACTATGGCTACACCTTC
TRBJ1-1 | TRBV11-2 | NA | NA | CASSLLSGAAEAFF | TGTGCCAGCAGCTTACTCTCAGGGGCCGCCGAAGCTTTCTTT
TRBJ1-1 | TRBV9 | NA | NA | CASSVAGGANEAFF | TGTGCCAGCAGCGTAGCGGGGGGGGCGAATGAAGCTTTCTTT
TRBJ2-1 | TRBV4-3 | NA | TRBD2 | CASSQELAGGYEQFF | TGCGCCAGCAGCCAAGAACTAGCGGGAGGGTATGAGCAGTTCTTC
TRBJ1-4 | TRBV11-2 | NA | NA | CASSLEGWRDEKLFF | TGTGCCAGCAGCTTAGAGGGGTGGAGGGATGAAAAACTGTTTTTT